The 18 T cell receptor beta chains below were found in one sample sequenced in a study of blood T cell repertoires in COVID-19. This table comes from immunoSEQ multiplex PCR, and its TCRdb copy is limited to in-frame clones, with some not included. This sample has about 350,000 clones; approximately 87% occur once, and the top ten carry about 6%. Sequencing was done on a sample of peripheral blood. Receptors originate from a woman in her forties or fifties with COVID-19, enrolled during active disease.

The rearrangement links TRBV27 to TRBJ1-2; D gene uncertain. The CDR3 is 11 amino acids. The germline V and J ends were trimmed by 6 bases and 7 bases, with 9 bases remaining between them. CDR1 is MNHEY and CDR2 is SMNVEV in the germline V gene (reference sequence). CDR3 region: CASRRGLGYTF. CDR3 in DNA: TGTGCCAGCAGAAGAGGTCTTGGCTACACCTTC.

V gene TRBV7-2 combines with J gene TRBJ2-1; no firm D call. There are 16 residues in the CDR3. Germline lookup yields CDR1 SGHTA and CDR2 FQGNSA. Trimming took 0 bases from V and 0 from J, leaving 9 bases between them. In nucleotides, the CDR3 is TGTGCCAGCAGCTTAGCGTCTCTAACCTCCTACAATGAGCAGTTCTTC. This translates into CASSLASLTSYNEQFF.

In its sample, this clone was seen many times. J is TRBJ2-7 and V is TRBV28, with a possible D match to TRBD1 (5 bases). Looked up from germline, CDR1 is MDHEN and CDR2 is SYDVKM. This CDR3 is built from 14 residues. V was shortened by 5 bases and J by 6 bases, with 17 bases between the two germline ends. The CDR3 region has the DNA TGTGCCAGCAGTAGTAAGGGGATCTCGTTCGAGCAGTACTTC. Translated: CASSSKGISFEQYF. Complete variable domain (other parts from reference TRBV28 and TRBJ2-7): DVKVTQSSRYLVKRTGEKVFLECVQDMDHENMFWYRQDPGLGLRLIYFSYDVKMKEKGDIPEGYSVSREKKERFSLILESASTNQTSMYLCASSSKGISFEQYFGPGTRLTVT.

Details on this clone: The identical CDR3 is also encoded by other nucleotide sequences in the sample. The rearrangement links TRBV5-4 to TRBJ2-5; D is ambiguous. Germline CDR1 SGHNT, CDR2 YYREEE (reference sequence). The CDR3 is 14 residues long. Trimming shortened V by 0 bases and J by 2 bases, and 8 bases separated the two germline ends. The CDR3 is CASSLAGGQETQYF. DNA for the CDR3: TGTGCCAGCAGCTTGGCCGGCGGACAAGAGACCCAGTACTTC.

The gene calls are TRBV10-3 and TRBJ2-4; perhaps TRBD2 as D (5 bases). Germline-derived CDR1 and CDR2 are ENHRY and SYGVKD. The CDR3 covers 21 residues. The V end lost 7 bases, the J end lost 0 bases, and 31 bases lay between the germline ends. The CDR3: CAIIFKITSRVRPLAKNIQYF. DNA for the CDR3: TGTGCCATCATTTTTAAAATTACCTCGCGGGTAAGACCCCTAGCCAAAAACATTCAGTACTTC.

The genes are TRBV9 and TRBJ1-2; 9 bases align to TRBD1. V gave up 4 bases and J gave up 6 bases; unmatched junction bases: 10. This CDR3 is 15 amino acids long. Per germline, CDR1 SGDLS and CDR2 YYNGEE. The CDR3 sequence: CASSQTGGQANGYTF. The CDR3 DNA follows: TGTGCCAGCAGCCAAACAGGGGGCCAGGCTAATGGCTACACCTTC.

This chain uses TRBV6-5 with TRBJ1-2; a weak D match, TRBD1 (6 bases). The CDR3 spans 15 residues. From germline, CDR1 is MNHEY and CDR2 SVGAGI. Trimming left V 5 bases short and J 8 bases short, with 21 bases between. CDR3 protein: CASSRTATNPYGYTF. CDR3 sequence (DNA): TGTGCCAGCAGTCGGACAGCCACGAACCCGTACGGCTACACCTTC.

The chain employs TRBV28 and TRBJ1-2; D is possibly TRBD1 (5 bases). The CDR3 extends over 13 amino acids. With 4 bases removed from V and 11 bases from J, the gap between germline ends came to 17 bases. The germline gives CDR1 MDHEN, CDR2 SYDVKM. The CDR3 bases are TGTGCCAGCAGTTCCCCCCCCGGGACTCGATACACCTTC. Its protein product is CASSSPPGTRYTF.

This chain connects TRBV3-1 (or the pseudogene TRBV3-2) to TRBJ2-7, with TRBD1 matching over 10 bases. Germline trimming cut 4 bases from V and 1 base from J; bases unmatched to any gene: 4. Germline CDR1 is LGHDT and CDR2 is YNNKEL (reference sequence). CDR3 length: 15 amino acids. The CDR3 is CASSRRTGGSYEQYF. The CDR3, as DNA: TGTGCCAGCAGCCGCAGGACAGGGGGATCCTACGAGCAGTACTTC.

The chain employs TRBV10-1 and TRBJ1-3; TRBD1 might be the D (5 bases). This CDR3 contains 15 residues. V was clipped by 5 bases and J by 0 bases, with 11 bases between them. The germline gives CDR1 WNHNN, CDR2 SYGVQD (reference sequence). The CDR3 sequence is CASSTDSNSGNTIYF. The CDR3 DNA reads as TGCGCCAGCAGTACCGACAGCAACTCTGGAAACACCATATATTTT.

J is TRBJ1-5 and V is TRBV6-6, with 7 bases that match TRBD1. Germline CDR1 reads MNHNY; CDR2 reads SVGAGI (reference sequence). V shed 6 bases and J 3 bases; nucleotides not matched to a gene: 5. CDR3 length: 14 amino acids. The CDR3 here is CASSDRVLNQPQHF. Here the CDR3 DNA reads TGTGCCAGCAGCGACAGGGTCCTCAATCAGCCCCAGCATTTT.

CDR3 nucleotide sequence: TGTGCCAGCAGCTTATTTGCGGGGCGGCAGACCCAGTACTTC. The encoded protein is CASSLFAGRQTQYF. The V and J genes are TRBV13 and TRBJ2-5, with D perhaps matching TRBD2 (6 bases). V lost 2 bases, J lost 6 bases, and 13 bases lay in between. The CDR3 covers 14 residues. The V gene's germline CDR1 is PRHDT and CDR2 FYEKMQ (reference sequence).

The chain joins TRBV7-3 to TRBJ2-3; D call uncertain. Trimming took 0 bases from V and 5 from J, leaving 9 bases between them. Germline V lookup: CDR1 SGHTA, CDR2 FQGTGA. The CDR3 extends over 14 amino acids. The CDR3 region has the DNA TGTGCCAGCAGCTTAACGTTTAGAGGAGATACGCAGTATTTT. Protein sequence: CASSLTFRGDTQYF.

The V and J genes are TRBV19 and TRBJ1-3; TRBD1 agrees at 8 bases. The V gene end was trimmed by 5 bases and the J gene end by 0 bases; junction bases not matched to a gene: 6. The CDR3 runs 16 residues. Germline CDR1 and CDR2: LNHDA and SQIVND (reference sequence). The CDR3 bases are TGTGCCAGTAGTGAGCGGGACAGGATCTCTGGAAACACCATATATTTT. As protein: CASSERDRISGNTIYF.

DNA for the CDR3: TGTGCCTGGGGGGGCAGGGAGACCCAGTACTTC. Its protein product is CAWGGRETQYF. V and J are TRBV30 and TRBJ2-5, with a tentative D call TRBD1 (6 bases). The V gene's germline CDR1 is GTSNPN and CDR2 SVGIG (reference sequence). The CDR3 sequence is 11 residues long. Between the trimmed V and J ends, which lost 5 bases and 5 bases, there was a span of 9 bases.

The chain is built from TRBV10-3 and TRBJ1-2; D call uncertain. CDR1 is ENHRY and CDR2 is SYGVKD in the germline V gene. This CDR3 has 15 residues. The germline V and J ends were trimmed by 3 bases and 7 bases, with 18 bases remaining between them. The CDR3 nucleotides are TGTGCCATCAGTGAAAACCCCGGCCGAGAGGGTGGCTACACCTTC. This sequence encodes CAISENPGREGGYTF.

The chain joins TRBV3-1 (or the pseudogene TRBV3-2) to TRBJ1-1, with D perhaps TRBD1 (5 bases). This CDR3 contains 12 residues. V was clipped by 2 bases and J by 10 bases, with 11 bases between them. Germline V gene data show CDR1 as LGHDT and CDR2 as YNNKEL (reference sequence). The CDR3 protein is CASSQSGVGAFF. CDR3 in DNA: TGTGCCAGCAGCCAATCGGGGGTAGGAGCTTTCTTT.

The genes are TRBV7-2 and TRBJ2-1; 13 nucleotides line up with TRBD2. The CDR3 is made up of 18 amino acids. Germline values: CDR1 SGHTA, CDR2 FQGNSA. V gave up 6 bases and J gave up 3 bases; unmatched junction bases: 11. CDR3 bases: TGTGCCAGCAGAAAGGGACTAGCGGGAACAGGAGACTACAATGAGCAGTTCTTC. Residues: CASRKGLAGTGDYNEQFF.